This T cell receptor beta chain was recovered during a study of blood T cell repertoires in COVID-19. Study background: Both acute and convalescent COVID-19 samples were obtained from the United States, Italy and Spain. T cells, B-cell-depleted T cells, or PBMCs supplied cDNA or gDNA.

In the study's own analysis: Estimation of nucleated cell counts relied on the amplification of reference gene primers. Some clones are missing from TCRdb's copy, which holds only in-frame ones; the method was immunoSEQ multiplex PCR. The DNA was the basis for D and trimming; V, J and clone size are from that table. The sample holds about 68,000 clones, roughly 85% seen once. The germline V gene encodes CDR1 MGHRA and CDR2 YSYEKL. Trimming at V came to 2 bases and at J to 0 bases, leaving 5 bases not matched to a gene. The CDR3 contains 17 residues. This sequence was found in a woman aged 55-69 years with acute or convalescent COVID-19. This sequence joins TRBV4-1 and TRBJ1-1; the match to TRBD1 covers 11 bases. The specimen was peripheral blood. CDR3 in amino acids: CASSQQGTGGVNTEAFF. The CDR3 nucleotides read TGCGCCAGCAGCCAACAGGGGACAGGGGGGGTGAACACTGAAGCTTTCTTT.